This T cell receptor (beta chain) stems from a study of blood T cell repertoires in COVID-19. The table came from immunoSEQ multiplex PCR; TCRdb's copy has only in-frame clones and leaves some out. The sample records some 250,000 clones, 75% to 90% being singletons. After removal of 4 bases from V and 3 bases from J, the junction contained 9 bases not matched to a gene. The germline V gene has CDR1 SGHTS and CDR2 YDEGEE. This CDR3 is built from 15 residues. The sequenced sample consisted of PBMCs or T cells enriched from blood (not recorded which). This clonotype was sampled from a woman in her forties or fifties who had recovered from COVID-19. The chain uses TRBV5-8 and TRBJ2-7; 8 bases are shared with TRBD1. CDR3 sequence: CASSGRTGILYEQYF. The CDR3 nucleotides read TGTGCCAGCAGCGGGAGGACAGGGATTCTCTACGAGCAGTACTTC. The whole variable domain, filled in from reference TRBV5-8 and TRBJ2-7, reads EAGVTQSPTHLIKTRGQQATLRCSPISGHTSVYWYQQALGLGLQFLLWYDEGEERNRGNFPPRFSGRQFPNYSSELNVNALELEDSALYLCASSGRTGILYEQYFGPGTRLTVT.